This entry is about one TCR beta chain. These data are taken from a study of shared clonotypes between healthy human individuals. The CDR3 spans 15 residues. V lost 3 bases to trimming and J lost 6 bases; unmatched junction nucleotides: 5. Germline V gene data show CDR1 as ENHRY and CDR2 as SYGVKD. The assay was immunoSEQ multiplex PCR, and TCRdb's table has in-frame clones only and misses some. The sample yields roughly 2 million clones, approximately 95% seen once. Sequenced: naive CD4+ T cells sorted from blood. Subset specified: CD45RA+ positively selected. The genes are TRBV10-3 and TRBJ1-2; 12 bases are a match to TRBD1. This TCR was recovered from a man between 18 and 35 years old in good health. CDR3 coding DNA: TGTGCCATCAGTGACTGGGACAGGGGGCGGGATGGCTACACCTTC. This gives the protein CAISDWDRGRDGYTF.